These T cell receptor beta chains were read from a single sample in a study of blood T cell repertoires in COVID-19. Measured with immunoSEQ multiplex PCR; TCRdb has only the in-frame clones, and not every one. The sample shows about half a million clones, approximately 85% of them seen only once. Sequencing was performed on peripheral blood. The receptors originated from a human donor in a cohort sampled during active COVID-19. The CDR3 runs from the conserved cysteine through the conserved F or W. The D gene is left open where the match is weak. Some rows mark clone size as missing; the rest say once, few, many or name a class of expanded clone.

abundance	d_gene	j_gene	v_gene	CDR3nt	CDR3aa
NA	TRBD2	TRBJ2-7	TRBV3-1/TRBV3-2	TGTGCCAGCAGCCGCGTGCTAGCGGGAGTAGGGGAGCAGTACTTC	CASSRVLAGVGEQYF
NA	TRBD2	TRBJ2-2	TRBV5-1	TGCGCCAGCAGCCTCATACCCGGGACTAGCGTAAACGGGGAGCTGTTTTTT	CASSLIPGTSVNGELFF
NA	NA	TRBJ2-2	TRBV27	TGTGCCAGCAGTTCTTGGGCAACCGGGGAGCTGTTTTTT	CASSSWATGELFF
NA	NA	TRBJ2-1	TRBV5-1	TGCGCCAGCAGCTTGTCCAGGAACAATGAGCAGTTCTTC	CASSLSRNNEQFF
NA	NA	TRBJ2-3	TRBV5-1	TGCGCCAGCAGCCGGGACACCCCGAGCACAGATACGCAGTATTTT	CASSRDTPSTDTQYF
NA	TRBD1	TRBJ1-5	TRBV7-9	TGTGCCAGCAGCAACGGACAGGGGGGCCTATACAATCAGCCCCAGCATTTT	CASSNGQGGLYNQPQHF
NA	NA	TRBJ2-2	TRBV6-4	TGTGCCAGCAGCGAGACAGAGACCGGGGAGCTGTTTTTT	CASSETETGELFF
NA	NA	TRBJ1-1	TRBV7-9	TGTGCCAGCAGCGAAGGAGGGGTCAGAGGCACTGAAGCTTTCTTT	CASSEGGVRGTEAFF
NA	NA	TRBJ2-7	TRBV28	TGTGCCAGCAGTTTAGTAATTCGGGGGGAGCAGTACTTC	CASSLVIRGEQYF
NA	TRBD1	TRBJ2-5	TRBV6-5	TGTGCCTCGGTGTTAACAGGGGGCGAAGAGACCCAGTACTTC	CASVLTGGEETQYF
NA	NA	TRBJ2-1	TRBV5-4	TGTGCCAGCAGCTTGTCAACGGGTAATGAGCAGTTCTTC	CASSLSTGNEQFF
NA	TRBD1	TRBJ2-3	TRBV28	TGTGCCAGCGCTACAGGGGGCACAGATACGCAGTATTTT	CASATGGTDTQYF
NA	TRBD1	TRBJ2-1	TRBV4-1	TGCGCCAGCAGCCAATACGACAGGGACCACAATGAGCAGTTCTTC	CASSQYDRDHNEQFF
NA	TRBD1	TRBJ1-2	TRBV19	TGTGCCAGTAGTACCGACAGGGGGCGGACCTATGGCTACACCTTC	CASSTDRGRTYGYTF
NA	TRBD1	TRBJ2-1	TRBV9	TGTGCCAGCAGCGCGCCCGGGACAGGGTTGGGCAATGAGCAGTTCTTC	CASSAPGTGLGNEQFF
NA	NA	TRBJ2-5	TRBV5-8	TGTGCCAGCAGCTTCAGGGGTTCGGGGACCCAGTACTTC	CASSFRGSGTQYF
NA	TRBD1	TRBJ2-6	TRBV19	TGTGCCACCCAGGGGACAGGGACCTCTGGGGCCAACGTCCTGACTTTC	CATQGTGTSGANVLTF
NA	TRBD2	TRBJ2-7	TRBV4-3	TGCGCCAGCAGCCCTCGGATAGCGGGAGGGCCGGGAGAGCAGTACTTC	CASSPRIAGGPGEQYF
NA	TRBD2	TRBJ2-7	TRBV4-1	TGCGCCAGCAGCCAAGACCGAGTAGCGGGAGCTCGCTCCTACGAGCAGTACTTC	CASSQDRVAGARSYEQYF
few	NA	TRBJ1-1	TRBV11-2	TGTGCCAGCAGCATCTCGGGGAGTCATAACACTGAAGCTTTCTTT	CASSISGSHNTEAFF